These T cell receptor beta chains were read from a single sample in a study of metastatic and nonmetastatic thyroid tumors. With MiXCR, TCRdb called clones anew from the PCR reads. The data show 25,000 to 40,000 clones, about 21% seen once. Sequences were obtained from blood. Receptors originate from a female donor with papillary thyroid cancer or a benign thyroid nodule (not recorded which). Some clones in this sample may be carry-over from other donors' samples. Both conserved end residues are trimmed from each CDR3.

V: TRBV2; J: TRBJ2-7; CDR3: ASSDPAGPYEQY
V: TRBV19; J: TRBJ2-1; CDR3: ASSHGRQPYNEQF
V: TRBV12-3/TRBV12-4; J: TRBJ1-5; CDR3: ASSFTRGYEPQH
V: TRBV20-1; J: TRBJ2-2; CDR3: SARTGSNTGELF
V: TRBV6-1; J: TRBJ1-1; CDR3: ASRTPGGFTEAF
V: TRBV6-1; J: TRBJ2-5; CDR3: ASSPDREKETQY
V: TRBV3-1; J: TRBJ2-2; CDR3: ASSQEAGGLTGELF
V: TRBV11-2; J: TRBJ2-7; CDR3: ASRWLAGGGEQY
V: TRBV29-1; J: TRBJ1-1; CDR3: SVQTGTTEAF
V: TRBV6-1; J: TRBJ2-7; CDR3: ASSARRDGEQY
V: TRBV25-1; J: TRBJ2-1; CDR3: ASSDNDRGPYNEQF
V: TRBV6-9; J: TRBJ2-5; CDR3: ASSYQQEQY
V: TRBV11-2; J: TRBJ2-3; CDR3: ASRGISSTDTQY
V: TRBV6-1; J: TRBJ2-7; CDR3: ASSSGNYEQY
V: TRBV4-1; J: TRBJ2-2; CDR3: ASSLGLITGELF
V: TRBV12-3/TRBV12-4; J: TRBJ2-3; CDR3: ASSSPPSGYTDTQY
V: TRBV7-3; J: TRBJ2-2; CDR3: ASSHGLAGELF
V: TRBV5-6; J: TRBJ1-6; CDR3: ASSLGSGNSPLH
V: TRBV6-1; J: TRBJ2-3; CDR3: ASSPGQGATDTQY
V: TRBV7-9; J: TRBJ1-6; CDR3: ASSLQGAGSPLH
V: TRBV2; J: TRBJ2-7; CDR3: ASSDRVNSYEQY
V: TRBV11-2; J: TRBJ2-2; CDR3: ASSPSGTERGGELF
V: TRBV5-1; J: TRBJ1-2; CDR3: ASSFSQGNYGYT